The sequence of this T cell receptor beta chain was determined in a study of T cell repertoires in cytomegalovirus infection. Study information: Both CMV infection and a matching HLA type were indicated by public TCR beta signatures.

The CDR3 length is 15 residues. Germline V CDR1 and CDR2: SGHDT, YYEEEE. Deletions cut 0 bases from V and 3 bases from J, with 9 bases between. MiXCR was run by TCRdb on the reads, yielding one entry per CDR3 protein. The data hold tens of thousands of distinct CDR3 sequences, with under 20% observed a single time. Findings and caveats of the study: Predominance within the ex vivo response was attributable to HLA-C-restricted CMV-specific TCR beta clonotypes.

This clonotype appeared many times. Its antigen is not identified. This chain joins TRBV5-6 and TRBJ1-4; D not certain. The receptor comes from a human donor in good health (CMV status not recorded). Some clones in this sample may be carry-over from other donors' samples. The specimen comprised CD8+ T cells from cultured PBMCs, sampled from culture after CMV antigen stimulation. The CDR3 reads CASSLVRGANEKLFF. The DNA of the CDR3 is TGTGCCAGCAGCTTGGTCCGGGGTGCTAATGAAAAACTGTTTTTT.